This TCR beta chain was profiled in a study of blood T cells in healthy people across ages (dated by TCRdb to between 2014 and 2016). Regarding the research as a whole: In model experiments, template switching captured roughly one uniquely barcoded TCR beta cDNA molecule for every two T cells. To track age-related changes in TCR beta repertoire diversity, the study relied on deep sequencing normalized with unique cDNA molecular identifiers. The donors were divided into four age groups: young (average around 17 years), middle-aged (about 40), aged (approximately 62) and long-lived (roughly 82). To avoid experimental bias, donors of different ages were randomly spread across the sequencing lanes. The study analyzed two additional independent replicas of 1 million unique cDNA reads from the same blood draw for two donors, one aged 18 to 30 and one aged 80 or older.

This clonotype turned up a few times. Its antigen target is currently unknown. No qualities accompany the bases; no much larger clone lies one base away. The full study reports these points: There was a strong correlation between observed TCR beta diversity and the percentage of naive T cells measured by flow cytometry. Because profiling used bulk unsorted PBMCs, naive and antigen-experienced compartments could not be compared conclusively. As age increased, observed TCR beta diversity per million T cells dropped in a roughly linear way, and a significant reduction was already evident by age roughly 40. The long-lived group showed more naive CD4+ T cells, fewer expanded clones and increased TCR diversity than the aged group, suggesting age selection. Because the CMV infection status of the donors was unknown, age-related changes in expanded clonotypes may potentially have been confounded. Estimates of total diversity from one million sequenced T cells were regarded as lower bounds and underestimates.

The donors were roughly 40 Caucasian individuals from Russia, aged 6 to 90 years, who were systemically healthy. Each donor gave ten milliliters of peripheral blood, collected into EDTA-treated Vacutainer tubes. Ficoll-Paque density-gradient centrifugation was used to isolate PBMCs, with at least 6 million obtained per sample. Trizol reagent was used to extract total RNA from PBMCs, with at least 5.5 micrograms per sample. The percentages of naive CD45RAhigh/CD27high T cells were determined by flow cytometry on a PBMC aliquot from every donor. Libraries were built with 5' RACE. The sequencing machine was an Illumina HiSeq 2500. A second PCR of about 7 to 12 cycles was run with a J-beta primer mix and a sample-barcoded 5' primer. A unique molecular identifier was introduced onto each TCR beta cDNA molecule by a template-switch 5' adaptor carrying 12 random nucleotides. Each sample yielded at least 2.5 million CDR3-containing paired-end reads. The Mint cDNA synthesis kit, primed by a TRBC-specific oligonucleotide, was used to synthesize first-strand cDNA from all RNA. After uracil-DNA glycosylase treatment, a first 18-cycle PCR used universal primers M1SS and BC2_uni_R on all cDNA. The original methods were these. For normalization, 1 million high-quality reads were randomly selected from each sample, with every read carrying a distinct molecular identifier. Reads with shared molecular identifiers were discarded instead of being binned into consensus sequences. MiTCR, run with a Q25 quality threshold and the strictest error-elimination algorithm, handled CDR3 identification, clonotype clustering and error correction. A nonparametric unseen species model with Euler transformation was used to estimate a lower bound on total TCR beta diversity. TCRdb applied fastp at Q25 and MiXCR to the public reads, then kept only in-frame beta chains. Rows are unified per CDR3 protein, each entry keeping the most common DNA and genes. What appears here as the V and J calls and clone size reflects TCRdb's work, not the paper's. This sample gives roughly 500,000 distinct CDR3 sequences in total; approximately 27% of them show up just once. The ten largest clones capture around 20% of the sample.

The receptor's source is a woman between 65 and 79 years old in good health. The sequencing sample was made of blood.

This receptor has the CDR3 CASSFVRSRDDTSDTQYF. DNA sequence: TGTGCCAGCAGCTTCGTTCGATCCCGGGACGATACGTCAGATACGCAGTATTTT. The sequence links TRBV7-2 to TRBJ2-3; the D gene assignment is perhaps TRBD1 or TRBD2, with each matching 5 bases. Taken from cysteine to phenylalanine, the CDR3 has 18 residues. Only the CDR3 part of the read is kept: 54 bases, read in frame from the first base. Deletion took 3 bases off V and 4 bases off J, with a span of 23 bases between the germline ends. CDR1 SGHTA and CDR2 FQGNSA were looked up in the germline V gene.